A selection of T cell receptor beta chains follows, all from one sample in a study of regulatory T cells in long-lasting Graves disease. Each CDR3 protein is one row after TCRdb ran MiXCR on the multiplex PCR reads. The table shows hundreds of thousands of distinct CDR3 sequences, with about 16% occurring only once. These sequences were also reported in another study, on T cells in Graves' hyperthyroidism and ophthalmopathy.

Sample: peripheral blood mononuclear cells (PBMCs), taken at new diagnosis, from a patient treated with antithyroid drugs. Receptor source: a woman aged 40-65 years with Graves disease. CDR3s include the opening cysteine and the closing phenylalanine or tryptophan. The order of the fields is J gene, clone size, D gene, V gene, CDR3 DNA, CDR3 protein. The D gene is left open where the match is weak. Part of the rows lack a size; the others show once, few, many or a class for expanded clones.

TRBJ1-4 . . TRBV11-2 TGTGCCAGCAGCTCGGGACATCCTAAGGAAAAACTGTTTTTT CASSSGHPKEKLFF
TRBJ2-1 . . TRBV7-3 TGTGCCAGCAGCTTTTTGGGGGCCGAGCAGTTCTTC CASSFLGAEQFF
TRBJ2-3 many . TRBV7-9 TGTGCCAGCAGCTTAGTGGCGGGGGCGGCAGATACGCAGTATTTT CASSLVAGAADTQYF
TRBJ2-7 many . TRBV15 TGTGCCACCAGCAGAACCGAGGAGGGTGGCTACGAGCAGTACTTC CATSRTEEGGYEQYF
TRBJ2-7 many TRBD1 TRBV28 TGTGCCAGCAGTGTCGGGACAGTCGCCTACGAGCAGTACTTC CASSVGTVAYEQYF
TRBJ2-5 many . TRBV14 TGTGCCAGCAGCCAAGGATCGTGGCGACAGGACAGTGGAGAGACCCAGTACTTC CASSQGSWRQDSGETQYF
TRBJ2-3 many TRBD2 TRBV19 TGTGCCAGTAGTGCCCCGAGGGGAGGGACAGATACGCAGTATTTT CASSAPRGGTDTQYF
TRBJ1-1 many . TRBV5-1 TGCGCCAGCAGTTCCACGGGACACTCGAACACTGAAGCTTTCTTT CASSSTGHSNTEAFF
TRBJ1-5 few . TRBV6-5 TGTGCCAGCAGTTTCGAGAGCAATCAGCCCCAGCATTTT CASSFESNQPQHF
TRBJ1-4 many . TRBV28 TGTGCCAGCAGCTATTCAGGGCCTGGTGAAAAACTGTTTTTT CASSYSGPGEKLFF
TRBJ2-5 many TRBD1 TRBV7-8 TGTGCCAGCAGCATCCACAGGGGGCGAGAGACCCAGTACTTC CASSIHRGRETQYF
TRBJ2-5 many . TRBV10-2 TGCGCCAGCAGGGAGATGGGGGGCCAAGAGACCCAGTACTTC CASREMGGQETQYF
TRBJ1-5 many . TRBV2 TGTGCCAGCAGTGATGTGACAGTTAATCAGCCCCAGCATTTT CASSDVTVNQPQHF
TRBJ2-5 many TRBD1 TRBV5-1 TGCGCCAGCACACAGGGGGCGCGGGAGACCCAGTACTTC CASTQGARETQYF
TRBJ1-4 many TRBD1 TRBV2 TGTGCCAGCAGTGGCGGACAGGGGGCACGGAATGAAAAACTGTTTTTT CASSGGQGARNEKLFF
TRBJ2-5 . . TRBV11-3 TGTGCCAGCAGTACGGTGGGGATTTCTCAAGAGACCCAGTACTTC CASSTVGISQETQYF
TRBJ2-7 . . TRBV20-1 TGCAGTGCTAGGGCAATTAGCGGTTTCGAGCAGTACTTC CSARAISGFEQYF
TRBJ2-5 . TRBD1 TRBV2 TGTGCCAGCAGTGATACGGGACAGTACATAGAGACCCAGTACTTC CASSDTGQYIETQYF
TRBJ2-7 many . TRBV28 TGTGCCAGCAGTTGGAGTCGTTACTACGAGCAGTACTTC CASSWSRYYEQYF
TRBJ2-3 once . TRBV7-6 TGTGCCAGCGCGTCCCGATGGGAAGATACGCAGTATTTT CASASRWEDTQYF
TRBJ2-7 many TRBD1 TRBV13 TGTGCCAGCAGCTTAGCCGGGACAGAGCACTACGAGCAGTACTTC CASSLAGTEHYEQYF
TRBJ2-3 . TRBD1 TRBV6-1 TGTGCCAGCAGTGTGGGACAGGGGGCCGCAGATACGCAGTATTTT CASSVGQGAADTQYF
TRBJ2-2 . . TRBV4-1 TGCGCCAGCAGCCAACCTCAGGAGGTAGAGCTGTTTTTT CASSQPQEVELFF
TRBJ1-2 many . TRBV3-1 TGTGCCAGCAGCCAACTGGACAGCTCCTATGGCTACACCTTC CASSQLDSSYGYTF
TRBJ1-2 . . TRBV30 TGTGCCTGGAGTTCCTTCCAAGGGTTGGGCTACACCTTC CAWSSFQGLGYTF
TRBJ2-3 many . TRBV12-3/TRBV12-4 TGTGCCAGCAGTTTCAACGGGGACATCCCCACAGATACGCAGTATTTT CASSFNGDIPTDTQYF
TRBJ1-5 many TRBD1 TRBV20-1 TGCAGTGCTAGGGGGACAGCGAATCAGCCCCAGCATTTT CSARGTANQPQHF
TRBJ1-2 . TRBD1 TRBV12-3/TRBV12-4 TGTGCCCGCAGCTCCGGGACAGGTACTAACTATGGCTACACCTTC CARSSGTGTNYGYTF
TRBJ1-2 few . TRBV11-2 TGTGCCAGCAGCCGCTTTCTCAGCCAGCCCAGCCCTAACTATGGCTACACCTTC CASSRFLSQPSPNYGYTF
TRBJ1-3 many TRBD1 TRBV12-3/TRBV12-4 TGTGCCAGCAGCCCTCAGGGGGCCGTAAACACCATATATTTT CASSPQGAVNTIYF
TRBJ2-7 many TRBD1 TRBV7-9 TGTGCCAGCAGCTCCCGGACAGGGGCCTACGAGCAGTACTTC CASSSRTGAYEQYF
TRBJ1-1 few . TRBV14 TGTGCCAGCAGCCCCCACAGGGACACTGAAGCTTTCTTT CASSPHRDTEAFF
TRBJ2-3 . . TRBV2 TGTGCCAGCAGCCCTAGTAGTAGGAGCACAGATACGCAGTATTTT CASSPSSRSTDTQYF
TRBJ2-6 . . TRBV30 TGTGCCTGGATCAAAGCGGGTAGCTCTGGGGCCAACGTCCTGACTTTC CAWIKAGSSGANVLTF
TRBJ2-7 . . TRBV11-2 TGTGCCAGCAGCCGCCCTGGTCAAATCTCCTACGAGCAGTACTTC CASSRPGQISYEQYF
TRBJ1-2 many TRBD1 TRBV7-9 TGTGCCAGCAGTCTCTCTGGGAGGACAGGGGACTATGGCTACACCTTC CASSLSGRTGDYGYTF